Below, 25 T cell receptor beta chains from the same sample are listed, as sequenced in a study of cytomegalovirus exposure and HLA in healthy donors. The PCR was carried out with 60 Vbeta primers and 13 Jbeta primers. Clones were read by immunoSEQ multiplex PCR, and TCRdb kept only the in-frame ones, dropping some. The sample lists around 72,000 clones, 60% to 75% seen once, with approximately 21% in the top ten. The sequenced sample consisted of PBMCs. These TCRs come from a middle-aged man in good health and CMV-seropositive.

Only a few counts were recorded for this clone. DNA of the CDR3: TGCGCCAGCAGCCTGGTCGCGGCAATCCAAGAGACCCAGTACTTC. Its translation: CASSLVAAIQETQYF. The rearrangement links TRBV5-1 to TRBJ2-5; no clear D. The CDR3 extends over 15 amino acids. Germline lookup yields CDR1 SGHRS and CDR2 YFSETQ. V lost 4 bases and J lost 1, with 14 bases in between.

This clone was seen a few times. The chain joins TRBV2 to TRBJ1-5; TRBD1 agrees at 9 bases. The CDR3 has 15 residues. V lost 6 bases to trimming and J lost 2 bases; unmatched junction nucleotides: 5. Looked up from germline, CDR1 is SNHLY and CDR2 is FYNNEI. CDR3 loop: CASRGTGRRNQPQHF. For the CDR3, the DNA is TGTGCCAGCAGGGGGACAGGGAGACGCAATCAGCCCCAGCATTTT.

The J gene is TRBJ2-2, the V gene TRBV5-1, with TRBD1 identical over 7 bases. Trimming at V came to 6 bases and at J to 5 bases, leaving 10 bases not matched to a gene. Germline loops: CDR1 SGHRS, CDR2 YFSETQ. The CDR3 runs 15 residues. CDR3 amino acids: CASTPRGLGTGELFF. In DNA, the CDR3 is TGCGCCAGCACCCCGAGGGGGCTGGGAACCGGGGAGCTGTTTTTT.

The chain couples TRBV2 to TRBJ1-4, with D unclear. V was shortened by 9 bases and J by 11 bases, with 10 bases between the two germline ends. In germline, CDR1 is SNHLY, CDR2 FYNNEI. The CDR3 runs to 10 residues. In DNA form, the CDR3 reads TGTGCCAGTGGGTTAGCCAAACTGTTTTTT. This encodes CASGLAKLFF.

The rearrangement links TRBV4-1 to TRBJ2-1, with 12 bases fitting TRBD2. The length of the CDR3 is 16 residues. Germline-derived CDR1 and CDR2 are MGHRA and YSYEKL. With 0 bases clipped from V and 8 bases from J, the junction kept 5 bases outside the gene matches. CDR3 nucleotide sequence: TGCGCCAGCAGCCAAGAAGGTCGACTAGCGGGGGATGAGCAGTTCTTC. Translating gives CASSQEGRLAGDEQFF.

This clone was counted a few times. The rearrangement uses TRBV11-3 and TRBJ2-7; weak D call: TRBD1 (6 bases). The germline V and J ends were trimmed by 1 base and 5 bases, with 9 bases remaining between them. Germline V gene sequence: CDR1 SGHNT, CDR2 YENEEA. The CDR3 is 13 amino acids. The CDR3 loop reads CASSLVQGDEQYF. CDR3 nucleotide sequence: TGTGCCAGCAGCTTAGTACAGGGTGACGAGCAGTACTTC.

This clone appeared once. CDR3 nucleotides: TGTGCCAGCAGGCCTTTACGGGACGAGCAGTACTTC. Amino acid sequence: CASRPLRDEQYF. The chain is built from TRBV2 and TRBJ2-7; D is unresolved. V was cut by 6 bases and J by 5 bases, with 11 bases left in between. The CDR3 extends over 12 amino acids. Per the germline V gene, CDR1 is SNHLY and CDR2 is FYNNEI.

This clone was counted between two and nine times. The rearrangement joins TRBV11-2 to TRBJ1-1; D remains unclear. Trimming removed 5 bases at V and 4 bases at J, with 17 bases between. The germline V gene encodes CDR1 SGHAT and CDR2 FQNNGV. CDR3 size: 15 residues. This CDR3 reads CASSHIPGLSTEAFF. The CDR3 DNA sequence: TGTGCCAGCAGCCATATCCCCGGTTTATCCACTGAAGCTTTCTTT.

The chain joins TRBV7-2 to TRBJ1-2, with D unclear. Germline loops: CDR1 SGHTA, CDR2 FQGNSA. The CDR3 totals 15 residues. V lost 3 bases and J 4 bases, leaving 15 bases between the germline ends. As DNA, the CDR3 is TGTGCCAGCAGCTTGGCCCCGACAAGATCCTATGGCTACACCTTC. Amino acids: CASSLAPTRSYGYTF.

The rearrangement uses TRBV10-3 and TRBJ2-5; the match to TRBD1 covers 8 bases. CDR3 length equals 13 residues. Germline assignment: CDR1 ENHRY and CDR2 SYGVKD. V was clipped by 6 bases and J by 2 bases; unmatched bases: 2. The CDR3 protein is CAISGQGQETQYF. The CDR3 DNA follows: TGTGCCATCAGCGGACAGGGACAAGAGACCCAGTACTTC.

The V call is TRBV13, the J call TRBJ2-1, with TRBD2 matching over 10 bases. The germline V gene encodes CDR1 PRHDT and CDR2 FYEKMQ (reference sequence). CDR3 length: 19 residues. The V segment lost 5 bases and the J segment 1 base; nucleotides outside the gene matches: 14. The CDR3 sequence: CASSGSERGGSFSYNEQFF. In DNA, the CDR3 is TGTGCCAGCAGCGGCTCGGAGCGGGGGGGTTCTTTTTCCTACAATGAGCAGTTCTTC. The entire variable domain, with the rest obtained from reference TRBV13 and TRBJ2-1, is as follows: AAGVIQSPRHLIKEKRETATLKCYPIPRHDTVYWYQQGPGQDPQFLISFYEKMQSDKGSIPDRFSAQQFSDYHSELNMSSLELGDSALYFCASSGSERGGSFSYNEQFFGPGTRLTVL.

This chain joins TRBV4-1 and TRBJ2-1, with D maybe TRBD2 (6 bases). V was shortened by 1 base and J by 3 bases, with 13 bases between the two germline ends. Germline-derived CDR1 and CDR2 are MGHRA and YSYEKL. The CDR3 contains 16 residues. This chain's CDR3 is CASSQVRREYYNEQFF. The CDR3 coding sequence is TGCGCCAGCAGCCAAGTTAGGAGGGAGTACTACAATGAGCAGTTCTTC.

Comments on this clone: One junction end disagrees with the germline gene, perhaps due to a read error. The gene calls are TRBV30 and TRBJ1-2, with D uncertain. The germline gives CDR1 GTSNPN, CDR2 SVGIG (reference sequence). The CDR3 runs to 13 residues. CDR3 coding DNA: TGTGCCGGGAGTGTGAGTTGGGGAGATGGCTACACCTTC. Translating gives CAGSVSWGDGYTF.

The CDR3 is CASSAGPAYEQYF. CDR3 in DNA: TGTGCCAGTAGTGCAGGCCCAGCCTACGAGCAGTACTTC. The chain uses TRBV19 and TRBJ2-7; D not certain. The CDR3 consists of 13 residues. CDR1 and CDR2 (germline): LNHDA, SQIVND (reference sequence). Trimming removed 5 bases from V and 2 bases from J, with 10 bases in between.

V is TRBV5-1 and J is TRBJ1-1, with D hard to call. CDR3 length equals 13 residues. Trimming took off 1 base at V and 1 base at J, with 5 bases between the two ends. Germline CDR1 SGHRS, CDR2 YFSETQ. CDR3 protein: CASSLSPNTEAFF. The CDR3 DNA sequence: TGCGCCAGCAGCTTGTCTCCGAACACTGAAGCTTTCTTT.

About this clone: This same CDR3 is encoded by further DNA sequences in the sample. V and J are TRBV29-1 and TRBJ2-3; D might be TRBD2 (6 bases). From germline, CDR1 is SQVTM and CDR2 ANQGSEA. The length of the CDR3 is 13 residues. The CDR3 region has the DNA TGCAGTCTTAATTGGGGGGGCACAGATACGCAGTATTTT. Its protein product is CSLNWGGTDTQYF.

This sequence joins TRBV2 and TRBJ2-7; D is possibly TRBD1 (6 bases). This CDR3 comprises 14 residues. V was cut by 6 bases and J by 1 base, with 13 bases left in between. The germline CDR1 and CDR2 sequences are SNHLY and FYNNEI. The CDR3 spells CASRTRDTSYEQYF. The CDR3, as DNA: TGTGCCAGCAGAACCCGGGACACGTCCTACGAGCAGTACTTC.

This rearrangement joins TRBV28 to TRBJ1-5, with TRBD1 matching 7 bases. The CDR3 sequence is 14 residues long. Trimming took 6 bases from V and 7 from J; bases not matched to a gene: 9. Germline V gives CDR1 MDHEN, CDR2 SYDVKM. The CDR3 sequence is CASRLAGGNQPQHF. In DNA form, the CDR3 reads TGTGCCAGCAGGTTGGCAGGGGGAAACCAGCCCCAGCATTTT.

Note on this clone: Germline and junction disagree at one end, which may indicate a read error. CDR3 region: CASSLSQGYEQYF. CDR3 in DNA: TGTGCTAGCAGCTTAAGTCAGGGGTACGAGCAGTACTTC. The chain is built from TRBV7-9 and TRBJ2-7, with D possibly being TRBD1 (6 bases). This CDR3 is built from 13 residues. CDR1 and CDR2 from the germline V gene are SEHNR and FQNEAQ (reference sequence). Using reference TRBV7-9 and TRBJ2-7 for the parts outside the CDR3, the full variable domain is DTGVSQNPRHKITKRGQNVTFRCDPISEHNRLYWYRQTLGQGPEFLTYFQNEAQLEKSRLLSDRFSAERPKGSFSTLEIQRTEQGDSAMYLCASSLSQGYEQYFGPGTRLTVT.

This clone was observed a handful of times. V is TRBV7-2 and J is TRBJ2-3, with 9 nucleotides matching TRBD2. The junction had 11 bases not matched to a gene; V was cut back by 1 base and J by 6 bases. The CDR3 loop spans 17 amino acids. Germline lookup yields CDR1 SGHTA and CDR2 FQGNSA. The CDR3 reads CASSLVQAGGPLDTQYF. In DNA, the CDR3 is TGTGCCAGCAGCTTAGTACAAGCGGGGGGACCCTTGGATACGCAGTATTTT.

The V and J genes are TRBV5-1 and TRBJ1-3, with TRBD1 identical over 7 bases. J lost 3 bases, V lost 4 bases, and 4 bases had no gene match. Looked up from germline, CDR1 is SGHRS and CDR2 is YFSETQ. This CDR3 spans 14 amino acids. The CDR3 nucleotides read TGCGCCAGCAGCACAGGGGTGGGTGGAAACACCATATATTTT. Translating it yields CASSTGVGGNTIYF.

The V call is TRBV7-9, the J call TRBJ1-1; D is ambiguous. The CDR3 is 15 amino acids. CDR1 SEHNR and CDR2 FQNEAQ come from the germline V gene (reference sequence). V gave up 3 bases and J gave up 2 bases, with 13 bases separating them. CDR3 nucleotides: TGTGCCAGCAGCTTTCAACCGGGAAGCAACACTGAAGCTTTCTTT. Its translation is CASSFQPGSNTEAFF.

The rearrangement uses TRBV6-5 and TRBJ1-4; 9 bases align to TRBD1. Germline loops: CDR1 MNHEY, CDR2 SVGAGI. The ends lost 5 bases at V and 8 bases at J; junction bases unmatched: 6. The CDR3 sequence is 14 residues long. In DNA, the CDR3 is TGTGCCAGCAGTATACAGGGGGCTGGGGAAAAACTGTTTTTT. This translates into CASSIQGAGEKLFF.

The genes are TRBV12-5 and TRBJ1-5; D unresolved. Germline values: CDR1 LGHNT, CDR2 FRNRAP. The CDR3 has 13 amino acids. V was shortened by 6 bases and J by 4 bases, with 10 bases between the two germline ends. CDR3 nucleotides: TGTGCTAGTGGGGGCCTTATTAATCAGCCCCAGCATTTT. Translating gives CASGGLINQPQHF.

This clone occurred a few times. V gene TRBV21-1 combines with J gene TRBJ1-6; the listed D gene, TRBD1, was not tested against the DNA. TRBV21-1 is termed a pseudogene. The CDR3 is made up of 15 amino acids. The CDR3 reads CASSHRGSYNSPLHF. CDR3 nucleotide sequence: TGTGCCAGCAGCCACAGGGGATCCTATAATTCACCCCTCCACTTT.